This TCR beta chain was observed in a study of cytomegalovirus exposure and HLA in healthy donors. Study-wide context: Approximately 81% of around 400 genotyped donors fell in the Caucasian-associated ancestry cluster.

It was with 60 Vbeta and 13 Jbeta primers that the PCR ran. As processed by the authors: Among the unique TCR beta chains that a later analysis counted, about 85 million in all, 10 million to 11 million were shared. This table comes from immunoSEQ multiplex PCR, and its TCRdb copy is limited to in-frame clones, with some not included. The V and J calls and the clone size are those of that table, but D and trimming were determined from the DNA. The repertoire holds some 98,000 clones, with about 80% as singletons. Study-wide results and caveats: As was reported, the HLA-A and HLA-B alleles of most subjects were accurately predicted from TCR beta sequences. Most TCR sequences showed up rarely, but some public TCRs showed up in many donors.

Comment on this clone: Its antigen is not identified. A junction boundary mismatches the germline segment, possibly from a read error.

The CDR3 extends over 12 amino acids. CDR1 SEHNR and CDR2 FQNEAQ come from the germline V gene (reference sequence). The receptor was isolated from a man in his forties or fifties in good health and CMV-seronegative. Input material: PBMCs. This rearrangement joins TRBV7-9 to TRBJ2-5; D uncertain. The CDR3 reads CSSSFSQETQYF. DNA of the CDR3: TGTTCCAGCAGCTTCTCCCAAGAGACCCAGTACTTC.